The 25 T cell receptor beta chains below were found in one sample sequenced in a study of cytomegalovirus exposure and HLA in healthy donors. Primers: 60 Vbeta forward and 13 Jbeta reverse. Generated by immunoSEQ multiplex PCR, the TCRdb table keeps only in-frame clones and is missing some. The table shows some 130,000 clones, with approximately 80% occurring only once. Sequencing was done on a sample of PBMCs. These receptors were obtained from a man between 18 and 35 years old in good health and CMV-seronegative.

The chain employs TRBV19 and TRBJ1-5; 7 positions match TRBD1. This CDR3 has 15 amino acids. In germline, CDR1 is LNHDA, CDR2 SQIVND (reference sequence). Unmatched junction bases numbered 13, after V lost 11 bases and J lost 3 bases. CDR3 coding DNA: TGTGCCTCCCAAGACAGGGTAAAGTTCAATCAGCCCCAGCATTTT. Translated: CASQDRVKFNQPQHF.

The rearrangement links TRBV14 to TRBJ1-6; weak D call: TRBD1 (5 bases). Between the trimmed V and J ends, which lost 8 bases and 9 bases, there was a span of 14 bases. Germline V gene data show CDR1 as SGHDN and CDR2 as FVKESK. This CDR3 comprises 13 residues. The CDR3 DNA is TGTGCCAGCGCCCAAACAGACAGTTCACCCCTCCACTTT. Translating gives CASAQTDSSPLHF.

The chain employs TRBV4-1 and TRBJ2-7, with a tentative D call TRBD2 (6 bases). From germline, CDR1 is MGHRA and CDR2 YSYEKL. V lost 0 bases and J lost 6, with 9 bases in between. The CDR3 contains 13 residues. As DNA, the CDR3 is TGCGCCAGCAGCCAAGATATGGGGGGCGAGCAGTACTTC. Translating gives CASSQDMGGEQYF.

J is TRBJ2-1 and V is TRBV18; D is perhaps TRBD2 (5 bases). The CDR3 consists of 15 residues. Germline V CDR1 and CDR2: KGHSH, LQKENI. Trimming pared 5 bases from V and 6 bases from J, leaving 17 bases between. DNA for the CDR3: TGTGCCAGCTCATCGGTACTTATCGCGGGCAATGAGCAGTTCTTC. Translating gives CASSSVLIAGNEQFF.

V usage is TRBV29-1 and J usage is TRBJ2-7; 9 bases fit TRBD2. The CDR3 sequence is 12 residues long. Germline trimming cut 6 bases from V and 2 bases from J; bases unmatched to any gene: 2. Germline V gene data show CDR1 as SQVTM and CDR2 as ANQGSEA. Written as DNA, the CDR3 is TGCAGCGTGGGGACTAGCCCCTACGAGCAGTACTTC. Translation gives CSVGTSPYEQYF.

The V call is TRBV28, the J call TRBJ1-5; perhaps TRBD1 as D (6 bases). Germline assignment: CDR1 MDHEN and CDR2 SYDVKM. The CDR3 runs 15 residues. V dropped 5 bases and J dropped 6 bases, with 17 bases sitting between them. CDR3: CASSPPGQGFQPQHF. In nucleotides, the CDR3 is TGTGCCAGCAGTCCCCCGGGGCAGGGGTTTCAGCCCCAGCATTTT.

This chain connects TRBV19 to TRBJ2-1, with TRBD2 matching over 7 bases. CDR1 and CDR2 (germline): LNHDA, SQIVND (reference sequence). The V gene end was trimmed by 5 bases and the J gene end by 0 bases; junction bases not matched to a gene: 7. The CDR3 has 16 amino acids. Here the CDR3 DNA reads TGTGCCAGTAGTTTTTCTAGCGGACGCTCCTACAATGAGCAGTTCTTC. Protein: CASSFSSGRSYNEQFF.

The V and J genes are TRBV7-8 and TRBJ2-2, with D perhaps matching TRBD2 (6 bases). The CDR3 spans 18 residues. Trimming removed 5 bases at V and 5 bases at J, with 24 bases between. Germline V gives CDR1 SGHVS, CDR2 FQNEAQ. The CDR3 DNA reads TGTGCCAGCAGCCAGATGCGGGGTGGAGCCGATGGTACCGGGGAGCTGTTTTTT. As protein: CASSQMRGGADGTGELFF. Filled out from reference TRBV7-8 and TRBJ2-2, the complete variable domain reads GAGVSQSPRYKVAKRGQDVALRCDPISGHVSLFWYQQALGQGPEFLTYFQNEAQLDKSGLPSDRFFAERPEGSVSTLKIQRTQQEDSAVYLCASSQMRGGADGTGELFFGEGSRLTVL.

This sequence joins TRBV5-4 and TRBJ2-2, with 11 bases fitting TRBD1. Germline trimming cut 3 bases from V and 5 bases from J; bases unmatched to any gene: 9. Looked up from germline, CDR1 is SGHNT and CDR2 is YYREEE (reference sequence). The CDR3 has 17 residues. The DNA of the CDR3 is TGTGCCAGCAGCTCCCGGTTGGGACAGGGGGTTACCGGGGAGCTGTTTTTT. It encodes CASSSRLGQGVTGELFF.

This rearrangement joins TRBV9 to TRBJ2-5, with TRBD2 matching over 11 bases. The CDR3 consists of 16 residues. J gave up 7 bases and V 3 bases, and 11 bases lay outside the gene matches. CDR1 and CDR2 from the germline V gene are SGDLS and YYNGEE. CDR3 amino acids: CASSAPVFSGRVTQYF. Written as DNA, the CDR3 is TGTGCCAGCAGCGCCCCCGTTTTTAGCGGGAGGGTGACCCAGTACTTC.

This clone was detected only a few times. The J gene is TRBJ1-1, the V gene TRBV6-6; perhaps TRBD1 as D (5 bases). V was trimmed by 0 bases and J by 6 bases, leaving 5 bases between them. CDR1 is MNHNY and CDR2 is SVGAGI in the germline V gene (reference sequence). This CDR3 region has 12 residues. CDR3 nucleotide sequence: TGTGCCAGCAGTTACTCAGGGGCTGAAGCTTTCTTT. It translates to CASSYSGAEAFF.

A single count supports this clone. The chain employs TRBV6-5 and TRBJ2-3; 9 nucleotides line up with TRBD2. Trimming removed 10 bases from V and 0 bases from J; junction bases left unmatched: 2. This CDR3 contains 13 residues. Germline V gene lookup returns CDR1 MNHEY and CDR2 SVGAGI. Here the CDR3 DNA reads TGTGCCACTAGCGGGGCTAGCACAGATACGCAGTATTTT. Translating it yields CATSGASTDTQYF.

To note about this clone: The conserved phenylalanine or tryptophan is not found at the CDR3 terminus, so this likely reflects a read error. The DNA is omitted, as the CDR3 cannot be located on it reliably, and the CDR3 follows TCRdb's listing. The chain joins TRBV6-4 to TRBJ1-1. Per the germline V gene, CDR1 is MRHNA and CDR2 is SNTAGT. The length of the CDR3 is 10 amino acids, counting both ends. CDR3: CASSEVVEAG.

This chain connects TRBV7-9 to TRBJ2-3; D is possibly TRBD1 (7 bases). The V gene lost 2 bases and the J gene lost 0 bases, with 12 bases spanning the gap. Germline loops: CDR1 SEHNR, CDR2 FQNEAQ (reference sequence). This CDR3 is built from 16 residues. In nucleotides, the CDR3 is TGTGCCAGCAGCTTACGGCCAGGGGGGAGCACAGATACGCAGTATTTT. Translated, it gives CASSLRPGGSTDTQYF. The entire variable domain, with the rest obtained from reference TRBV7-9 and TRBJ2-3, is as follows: DTGVSQNPRHKITKRGQNVTFRCDPISEHNRLYWYRQTLGQGPEFLTYFQNEAQLEKSRLLSDRFSAERPKGSFSTLEIQRTEQGDSAMYLCASSLRPGGSTDTQYFGPGTRLTVL.

CDR3 coding DNA: TGTGCCAGTAGTCAAGCCCCGGGAGGGCCAGGAAATACGCAGTATTTT. This encodes CASSQAPGGPGNTQYF. This rearrangement joins TRBV19 to TRBJ2-3; TRBD2 aligns across 8 bases. The CDR3 is made up of 16 amino acids. The germline gives CDR1 LNHDA, CDR2 SQIVND (reference sequence). With 5 bases clipped from V and 7 bases from J, the junction kept 14 bases outside the gene matches.

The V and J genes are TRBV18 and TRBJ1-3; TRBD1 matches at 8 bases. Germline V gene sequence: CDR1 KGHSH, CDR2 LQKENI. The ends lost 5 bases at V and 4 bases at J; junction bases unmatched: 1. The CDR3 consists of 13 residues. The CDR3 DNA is TGTGCCAGCTCATGGGACAGGGGAAACACCATATATTTT. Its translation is CASSWDRGNTIYF.

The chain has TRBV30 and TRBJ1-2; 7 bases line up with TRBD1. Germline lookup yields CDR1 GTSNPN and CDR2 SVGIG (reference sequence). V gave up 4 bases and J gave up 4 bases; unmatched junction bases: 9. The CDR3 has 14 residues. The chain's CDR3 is CAWTKRQGSYGYTF. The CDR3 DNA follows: TGTGCCTGGACAAAAAGACAGGGTAGCTATGGCTACACCTTC.

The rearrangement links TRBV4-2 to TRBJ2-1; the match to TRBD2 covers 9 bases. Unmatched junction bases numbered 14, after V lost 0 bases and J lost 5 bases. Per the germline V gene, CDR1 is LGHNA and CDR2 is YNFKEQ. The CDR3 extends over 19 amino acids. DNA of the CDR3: TGTGCCAGCAGCCAAGACGTCCTAGAAATAGCGGGAGAGAACAATGAGCAGTTCTTC. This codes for CASSQDVLEIAGENNEQFF.

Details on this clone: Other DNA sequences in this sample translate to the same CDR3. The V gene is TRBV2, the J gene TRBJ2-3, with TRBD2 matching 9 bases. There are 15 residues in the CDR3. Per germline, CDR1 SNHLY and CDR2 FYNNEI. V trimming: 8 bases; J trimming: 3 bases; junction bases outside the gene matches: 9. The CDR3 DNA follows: TGTGCCAGCCTACGCCTAGCGGGGTCTACAGATACGCAGTATTTT. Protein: CASLRLAGSTDTQYF.

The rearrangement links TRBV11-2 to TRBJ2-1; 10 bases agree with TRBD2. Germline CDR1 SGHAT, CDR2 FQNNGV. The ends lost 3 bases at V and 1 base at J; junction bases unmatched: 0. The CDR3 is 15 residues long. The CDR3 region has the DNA TGTGCCAGCAGCTTTAGCGGGAGGTCCTACAATGAGCAGTTCTTC. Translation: CASSFSGRSYNEQFF. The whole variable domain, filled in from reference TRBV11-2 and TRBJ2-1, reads EAGVAQSPRYKIIEKRQSVAFWCNPISGHATLYWYQQILGQGPKLLIQFQNNGVVDDSQLPKDRFSAERLKGVDSTLKIQPAKLEDSAVYLCASSFSGRSYNEQFFGPGTRLTVL.

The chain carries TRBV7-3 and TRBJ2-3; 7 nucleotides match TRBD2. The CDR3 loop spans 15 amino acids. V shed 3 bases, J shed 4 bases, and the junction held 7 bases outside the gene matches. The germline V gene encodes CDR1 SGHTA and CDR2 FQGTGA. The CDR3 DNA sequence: TGTGCCAGCAGCTTCGGAGGCGGGAGTGCAGATACGCAGTATTTT. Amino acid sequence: CASSFGGGSADTQYF.

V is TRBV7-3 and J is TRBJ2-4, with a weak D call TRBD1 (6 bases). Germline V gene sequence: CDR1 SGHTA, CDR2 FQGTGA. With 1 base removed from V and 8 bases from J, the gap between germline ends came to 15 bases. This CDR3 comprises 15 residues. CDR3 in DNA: TGTGCCAGCAGCTTAAAGAGGGGAGAGGGGGACATTCAGTACTTC. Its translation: CASSLKRGEGDIQYF.

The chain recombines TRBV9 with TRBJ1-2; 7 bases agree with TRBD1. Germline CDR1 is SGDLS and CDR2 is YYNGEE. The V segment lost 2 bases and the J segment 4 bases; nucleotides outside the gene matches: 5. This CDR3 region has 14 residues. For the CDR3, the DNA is TGTGCCAGCAGCGTGGAGGGGGCGGGCTATGGCTACACCTTC. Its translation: CASSVEGAGYGYTF. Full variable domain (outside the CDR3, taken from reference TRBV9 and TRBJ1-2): DSGVTQTPKHLITATGQRVTLRCSPRSGDLSVYWYQQSLDQGLQFLIQYYNGEERAKGNILERFSAQQFPDLHSELNLSSLELGDSALYFCASSVEGAGYGYTFGSGTRLTVV.

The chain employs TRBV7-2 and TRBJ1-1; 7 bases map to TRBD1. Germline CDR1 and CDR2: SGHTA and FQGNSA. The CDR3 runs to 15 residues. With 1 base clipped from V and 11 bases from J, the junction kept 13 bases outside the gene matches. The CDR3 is CASSLVSSGGRRAFF. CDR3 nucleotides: TGTGCCAGCAGCTTAGTGTCCTCAGGGGGTAGAAGGGCTTTCTTT.

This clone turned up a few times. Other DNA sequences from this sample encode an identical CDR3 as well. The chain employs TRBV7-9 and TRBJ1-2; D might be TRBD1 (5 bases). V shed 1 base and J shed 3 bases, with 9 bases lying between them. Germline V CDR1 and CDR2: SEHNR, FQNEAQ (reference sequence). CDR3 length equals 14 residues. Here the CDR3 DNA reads TGTGCCAGCAGCTTAGGTCAGGGTGACTATGGCTACACCTTC. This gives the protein CASSLGQGDYGYTF.